This T cell receptor (beta chain) stems from a study of cytomegalovirus exposure and HLA in healthy donors. PCR primers comprised 60 Vbeta and 13 Jbeta primers. The data were produced by immunoSEQ multiplex PCR, yet TCRdb's version contains in-frame clones alone and is incomplete. This repertoire shows more than 130,000 clones, about four fifths found once; its top ten account for 2.2%. The V end was cut by 0 bases, the J end by 4 bases, with 9 bases between. Looked up from germline, CDR1 is SGHRS and CDR2 is YFSETQ. The CDR3 runs to 14 residues. The sample consisted of PBMCs. This clonotype originated in a young man in good health and CMV-seronegative. J is TRBJ2-3 and V is TRBV5-1, with D hard to call. The CDR3 DNA follows: TGCGCCAGCAGCTTGGTAATAGGAGCAGATACGCAGTATTTT. It translates to CASSLVIGADTQYF.